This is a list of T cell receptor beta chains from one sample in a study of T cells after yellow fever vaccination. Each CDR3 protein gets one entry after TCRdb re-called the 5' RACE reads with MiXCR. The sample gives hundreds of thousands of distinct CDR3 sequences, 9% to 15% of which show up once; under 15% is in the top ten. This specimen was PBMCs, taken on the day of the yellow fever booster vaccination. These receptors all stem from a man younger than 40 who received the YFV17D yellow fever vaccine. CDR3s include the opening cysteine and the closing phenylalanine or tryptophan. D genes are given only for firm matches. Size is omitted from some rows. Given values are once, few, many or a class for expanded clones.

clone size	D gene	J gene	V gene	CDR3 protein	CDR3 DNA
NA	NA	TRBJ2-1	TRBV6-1	CASKPGQTYNEQFF	TGTGCCAGCAAACCGGGACAAACCTACAATGAGCAGTTCTTC
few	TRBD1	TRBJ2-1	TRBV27	CASSLLGGAPYEQFF	TGTGCCAGCAGTTTACTAGGGGGCGCGCCGTACGAGCAGTTCTTC
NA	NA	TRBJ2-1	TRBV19	CASSIEEGRGGNEQFF	TGTGCCAGTAGTATAGAGGAGGGAAGGGGAGGCAATGAGCAGTTCTTC
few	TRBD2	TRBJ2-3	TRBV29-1	CSGDGLAGDTDTQYF	TGCAGCGGGGATGGGCTAGCGGGCGACACAGATACGCAGTATTTT
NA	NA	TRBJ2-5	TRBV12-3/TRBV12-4	CASSEAQGKETQYF	TGTGCCAGCAGTGAAGCGCAGGGGAAGGAGACCCAGTACTTC
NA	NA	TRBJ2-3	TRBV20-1	CSARAVDTQYF	TGCAGTGCTAGAGCGGTGGATACGCAGTATTTT
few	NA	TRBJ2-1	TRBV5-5	CASSTGGYGGGPGNEQFF	TGTGCCAGCAGCACAGGAGGCTACGGGGGCGGCCCCGGCAATGAGCAGTTCTTC
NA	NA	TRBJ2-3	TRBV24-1	CAAGADNTDTQYF	TGTGCCGCCGGGGCGGACAATACAGATACGCAGTATTTT
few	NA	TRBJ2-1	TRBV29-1	CSVETNEQFF	TGCAGCGTTGAAACCAATGAGCAGTTCTTC
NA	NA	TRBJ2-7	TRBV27	CASSLKVQGIGEQYF	TGTGCCAGCAGTTTAAAGGTGCAGGGGATCGGCGAGCAGTACTTC
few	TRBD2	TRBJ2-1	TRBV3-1	CASSSRTSGVYNEQFF	TGTGCCAGCAGCTCCCGGACTAGCGGGGTCTACAATGAGCAGTTCTTC
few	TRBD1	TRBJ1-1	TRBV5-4	CASSPPGQGNTEAFF	TGTGCCAGCAGCCCGCCGGGACAGGGAAACACTGAAGCTTTCTTT
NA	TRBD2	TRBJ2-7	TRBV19	CASSKREVLYEQYF	TGTGCCAGTAGTAAGCGGGAGGTACTCTACGAGCAGTACTTC
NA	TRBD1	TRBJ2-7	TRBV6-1	CASRRGLSYEQYF	TGTGCCAGCCGCAGGGGGCTCTCCTACGAGCAGTACTTC
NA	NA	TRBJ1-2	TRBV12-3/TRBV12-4	CASSYRALNYGYTF	TGTGCCAGCAGTTACAGGGCACTCAACTATGGCTACACCTTC
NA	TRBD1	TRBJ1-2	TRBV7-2	CASSLDGTGLGYGYTF	TGTGCCAGCAGCTTAGACGGGACAGGGTTAGGGTATGGCTACACCTTC
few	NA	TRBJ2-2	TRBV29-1	CSVLAGSGTGELFF	TGCAGCGTCCTGGCCGGGTCGGGCACCGGGGAGCTGTTTTTT
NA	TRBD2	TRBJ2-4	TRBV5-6	CASSLVSGRESKNIQYF	TGTGCCAGCAGCTTGGTTTCAGGGAGGGAGTCCAAAAACATTCAGTACTTC
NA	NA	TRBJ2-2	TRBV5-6	CASSLGGIELSGELFF	TGTGCCAGCAGCTTGGGCGGCATTGAGTTATCCGGGGAGCTGTTTTTT
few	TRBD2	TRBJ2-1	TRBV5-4	CASSFVSGSNGEQFF	TGTGCCAGCAGCTTTGTTAGCGGGAGCAACGGTGAGCAGTTCTTC
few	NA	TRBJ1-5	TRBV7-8	CASSLAVSNQPQHF	TGTGCCAGCAGCTTAGCGGTTTCTAATCAGCCCCAGCATTTT
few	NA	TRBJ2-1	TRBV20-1	CSVTTFLGGGEQFF	TGCAGTGTCACTACTTTTCTAGGGGGGGGTGAGCAGTTCTTC
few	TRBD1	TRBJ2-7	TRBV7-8	CASSSDRGRDIYEQYF	TGTGCCAGCAGCTCCGACAGGGGGCGAGACATCTACGAGCAGTACTTC
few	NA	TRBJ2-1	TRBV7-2	CASSQRTRKVYNEQFF	TGTGCCAGCAGCCAAAGGACAAGAAAGGTGTACAATGAGCAGTTCTTC
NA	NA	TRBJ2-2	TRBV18	CASSPSYGSGELFF	TGTGCCAGCTCACCATCCTACGGTTCCGGGGAGCTGTTTTTT
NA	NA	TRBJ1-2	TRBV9	CASSPGDSRGYTF	TGTGCCAGCAGCCCAGGGGACTCGAGGGGCTACACCTTC
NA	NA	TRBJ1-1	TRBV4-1	CASSQGEGLNTEAFF	TGCGCCAGCAGCCAAGGGGAAGGGTTGAACACTGAAGCTTTCTTT
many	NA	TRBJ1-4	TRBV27	CASSSANEKLFF	TGTGCCAGCAGTTCGGCTAATGAAAAACTGTTTTTT
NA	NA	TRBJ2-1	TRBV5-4	CASSFSAGSYNEQFF	TGTGCCAGCAGCTTCTCGGCGGGCTCCTACAATGAGCAGTTCTTC
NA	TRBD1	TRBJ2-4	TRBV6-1	CASSGWDRGLTKNIQYF	TGTGCCAGCAGTGGCTGGGACAGGGGGTTGACCAAAAACATTCAGTACTTC
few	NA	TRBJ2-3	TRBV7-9	CASSLSTSTGTDTQYF	TGTGCCAGCAGCTTGTCGACTTCAACTGGCACAGATACGCAGTATTTT
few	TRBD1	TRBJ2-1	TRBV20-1	CSARTGDSYNEQFF	TGCAGTGCTAGAACAGGGGATTCCTACAATGAGCAGTTCTTC
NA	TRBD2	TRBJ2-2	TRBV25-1	CASGVAGVRTGELFF	TGTGCCAGCGGGGTAGCGGGAGTACGCACCGGGGAGCTGTTTTTT
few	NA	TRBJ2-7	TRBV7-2	CASSLDRRERSYEQYF	TGTGCCAGCAGCTTAGACCGGCGCGAACGCAGCTACGAGCAGTACTTC
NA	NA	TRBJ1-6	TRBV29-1	CSVAAETNSPLHF	TGCAGCGTTGCAGCAGAGACTAATTCACCCCTCCACTTT
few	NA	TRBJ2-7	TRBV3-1	CASSRSPPYEQYF	TGTGCCAGCAGCCGAAGTCCCCCCTACGAGCAGTACTTC
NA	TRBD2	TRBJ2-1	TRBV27	CASSLGSSGRAGEQFF	TGTGCCAGCAGTTTAGGGTCCAGCGGGAGGGCCGGGGAGCAGTTCTTC
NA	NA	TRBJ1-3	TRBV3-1	CASSQGRLLISAESGNTIYF	TGTGCCAGCAGCCAAGGACGGTTATTAATATCCGCCGAGTCTGGAAACACCATATATTTT
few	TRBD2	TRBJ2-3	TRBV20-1	CSASLAGGLDTQYF	TGCAGTGCTAGTTTGGCGGGAGGGCTGGATACGCAGTATTTT
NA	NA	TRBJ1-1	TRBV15	CATSSRVRAEAFF	TGTGCCACCAGCAGCAGGGTGAGGGCTGAAGCTTTCTTT
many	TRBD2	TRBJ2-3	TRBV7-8	CASSLGVRGSGTDTQYF	TGTGCCAGCAGCTTAGGGGTCCGCGGGAGCGGCACAGATACGCAGTATTTT
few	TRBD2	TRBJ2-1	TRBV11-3	CASSFTGTSNREQFF	TGTGCCAGCAGCTTTACCGGGACTAGCAATAGGGAGCAGTTCTTC
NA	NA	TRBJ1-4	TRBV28	CASSFTGDEKLFF	TGTGCCAGCAGCTTCACGGGAGATGAAAAACTGTTTTTT
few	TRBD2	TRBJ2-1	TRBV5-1	CASSLIGGSFDNEQFF	TGCGCCAGCAGCCTCATCGGCGGGAGCTTCGACAATGAGCAGTTCTTC
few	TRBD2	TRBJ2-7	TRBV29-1	CSVLAGGLYEQYF	TGCAGCGTTCTAGCGGGAGGGCTCTACGAGCAGTACTTC
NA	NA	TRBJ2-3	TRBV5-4	CASSLGERGNTQYF	TGTGCCAGCAGCTTGGGGGAACGAGGAAATACGCAGTATTTT
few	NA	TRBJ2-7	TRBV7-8	CASSSGVGGLEQYF	TGTGCCAGCAGCTCTGGGGTGGGGGGACTCGAGCAGTACTTC
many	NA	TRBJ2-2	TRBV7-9	CASSYDGRMTGELFF	TGTGCCAGCAGTTACGACGGGAGAATGACCGGGGAGCTGTTTTTT
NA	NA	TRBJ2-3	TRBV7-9	CASSSVRGAADTQYF	TGTGCCAGCAGCTCCGTACGGGGGGCCGCAGATACGCAGTATTTT
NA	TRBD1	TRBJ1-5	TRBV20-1	CSATTGTSNQPQHF	TGCAGTGCTACGACAGGGACAAGCAATCAGCCCCAGCATTTT
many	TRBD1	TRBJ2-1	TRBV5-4	CASTRDRGSGEQFF	TGTGCCAGCACTCGGGACAGGGGTTCGGGTGAGCAGTTCTTC
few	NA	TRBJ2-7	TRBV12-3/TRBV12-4	CASSFFPRAKASYEQYF	TGTGCCAGCAGTTTTTTTCCGAGGGCGAAGGCCTCCTACGAGCAGTACTTC
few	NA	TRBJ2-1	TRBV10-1	CASSATLGTYNEQFF	TGCGCCAGCAGTGCCACTTTGGGGACCTACAATGAGCAGTTCTTC
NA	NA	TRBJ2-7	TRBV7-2	CASSLYLASYEQYF	TGTGCCAGCAGCTTATATCTAGCATCCTACGAGCAGTACTTC
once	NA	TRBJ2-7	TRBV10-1	CASSGTRGSYEQYF	TGCGCCAGCAGCGGGACGCGTGGCTCCTACGAGCAGTACTTC
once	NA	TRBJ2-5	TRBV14	CASSQGSSRTQYF	TGTGCCAGCAGCCAAGGGTCTTCTCGGACCCAGTACTTC
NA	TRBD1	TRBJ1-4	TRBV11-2	CASSLWTGTNEKLFF	TGTGCCAGCAGCTTGTGGACAGGAACTAATGAAAAACTGTTTTTT
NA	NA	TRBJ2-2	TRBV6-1	CASSPLSGVGTGELFF	TGTGCCAGCAGTCCCCTATCCGGAGTGGGGACCGGGGAGCTGTTTTTT
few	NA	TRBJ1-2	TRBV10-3	CAIIGATGYTCYTF	TGTGCCATCATTGGGGCAACAGGGTACACGTGTTACACCTTC